The 23 T cell receptor beta chains below all came from one sample that was sequenced in a study of HIV-infected patients and healthy controls (dated by TCRdb to the mid-2010s). Library preparation was by 5' RACE. Sequencer: Illumina MiSeq. SuperScript III was used to reverse transcribe 500 ng RNA with primers targeting the alpha and beta constant regions. Separate libraries for the alpha and beta chains were generated through chain-specific third strand synthesis that incorporated multiplexing indices. TCRdb's own reprocessing of the public reads used fastp at Q25 and MiXCR and kept productive beta chains. Each entry merges the rows of one CDR3 protein and shows their most common DNA and genes. The sample table records approximately 15,000 distinct CDR3 sequences; around 12% of these occur just once. The ten biggest clones cover about 40% of the sample. Follow-up blood from HIV-infected patients was collected roughly three months, about 14 weeks, after antiretroviral therapy began. Whole blood was used without cell fractionation, so all unsorted peripheral T cells were reflected in the repertoire.

The sample here was blood, taken during antiretroviral therapy. These receptors were taken from an adult with HIV infection. The donor label of this sample is uncertain.

The chain joins TRBV7-2 to TRBJ2-1; TRBD2 matches at 8 bases. Losses at the gene ends were 4 bases for V and 0 bases for J; bases not matched to a gene: 17. The CDR3 has 20 residues. Germline V CDR1 and CDR2: SGHTA, FQGNSA. DNA of the CDR3: TGTGCCAGCAGCTCCCCGGACAGACCGACTAGCGCGCGCTCCTACAATGAGCAGTTCTTC. Protein sequence: CASSSPDRPTSARSYNEQFF. Variable domain in full (rest from reference TRBV7-2 and TRBJ2-1): GAGVSQSPSNKVTEKGKDVELRCDPISGHTALYWYRQSLGQGLEFLIYFQGNSAPDKSGLPSDRFSAERTGGSVSTLTIQRTQQEDSAVYLCASSSPDRPTSARSYNEQFFGPGTRLTVL.

This clonotype was observed at least ten times. CDR3: CASSGQGGTEAFF. Here the CDR3 DNA reads TGTGCCAGCAGCGGCCAGGGCGGCACTGAAGCTTTCTTT. V is TRBV28 and J is TRBJ1-1, with a weak D call TRBD1 (5 bases). Germline-derived CDR1 and CDR2 are MDHEN and SYDVKM. V dropped 6 bases and J dropped 4 bases, with 12 bases sitting between them. This CDR3 is built from 13 residues.

This sequence joins TRBV12-3 or TRBV12-4 and TRBJ1-5, with D unresolved. With 7 bases removed from V and 2 bases from J, the gap between germline ends came to 15 bases. This CDR3 is built from 15 residues. As DNA, the CDR3 is TGTGCCAGCACCGCCGCCGGTCAGGGCAATCAGCCCCAGCATTTT. Protein product: CASTAAGQGNQPQHF.

The table lists this clonotype with a few counts. The chain couples TRBV15 to TRBJ2-3, with D perhaps TRBD2 (6 bases). The germline V gene encodes CDR1 LNHNV and CDR2 YYDKDF (reference sequence). The CDR3 runs to 16 residues. The germline V and J ends were trimmed by 0 bases and 1 base, with 11 bases remaining between them. CDR3 DNA sequence: TGTGCCACCAGCAGAGATTTAGCGGCAGGCACAGATACGCAGTATTTT. Its protein product is CATSRDLAAGTDTQYF.

This clonotype was recorded many times. The chain carries TRBV18 and TRBJ2-1; 9 nucleotides line up with TRBD1. The CDR3 is made up of 16 amino acids. After removal of 5 bases from V and 4 bases from J, the junction contained 9 bases not matched to a gene. CDR1 and CDR2 from the germline V gene are KGHSH and LQKENI. CDR3 DNA sequence: TGTGCCAGCTCAGTCACCGGGACAGGGAGATACAATGAGCAGTTCTTC. Translation gives CASSVTGTGRYNEQFF.

Many counts were recorded for this clonotype. The chain carries TRBV7-9 and TRBJ1-5; D not resolved. V was shortened by 5 bases and J by 6 bases, with 8 bases between the two germline ends. This CDR3 is 12 amino acids long. Germline V gene lookup returns CDR1 SEHNR and CDR2 FQNEAQ (reference sequence). This CDR3 is CASSPDAQPQHF. In DNA form, the CDR3 reads TGTGCCAGCAGCCCGGACGCTCAGCCCCAGCATTTT.

This clonotype showed up many times. The chain carries TRBV29-1 and TRBJ2-7; 7 bases line up with TRBD1. The length of the CDR3 is 14 residues. Unmatched junction bases numbered 11, after V lost 4 bases and J lost 5 bases. Per germline, CDR1 SQVTM and CDR2 ANQGSEA. CDR3 DNA sequence: TGCAGCGTTGCCAAGACAGGAACAGGGGACGAGCAGTACTTC. It is translated as CSVAKTGTGDEQYF.

The rearrangement uses TRBV19 and TRBJ1-5; 8 nucleotides match TRBD1. Germline V gene data show CDR1 as LNHDA and CDR2 as SQIVND (reference sequence). The CDR3 runs 13 residues. V trimming: 4 bases; J trimming: 7 bases; junction bases outside the gene matches: 3. The CDR3 bases are TGTGCCAGTAGTACAGGGGGCGGGCAGCCCCAGCATTTT. Its translation: CASSTGGGQPQHF.

V gene TRBV20-1 combines with J gene TRBJ1-1, with no clear D. CDR1 and CDR2 (germline): DFQATT, SNEGSKA (reference sequence). Between the trimmed V and J ends, which lost 4 bases and 8 bases, there was a span of 17 bases. This CDR3 contains 13 residues. CDR3: CSATRTDRGEAFF. In DNA form, the CDR3 reads TGCAGTGCTACCAGAACGGACCGGGGAGAAGCTTTCTTT.

This clonotype has ten or more counts. The rearrangement links TRBV5-6 to TRBJ2-5; no clear D. The V gene lost 0 bases and the J gene lost 4 bases, with 1 base spanning the gap. The CDR3 covers 11 residues. CDR1 is SGHDT and CDR2 is YYEEEE in the germline V gene. CDR3 amino acids: CASSLAETQYF. CDR3 nucleotides: TGTGCCAGCAGCTTGGCAGAGACCCAGTACTTC.

This clonotype came up many times. This chain links TRBV14 with TRBJ2-1; a weak D match, TRBD2 (6 bases). Per the germline V gene, CDR1 is SGHDN and CDR2 is FVKESK. CDR3 size: 16 residues. The V gene lost 0 bases and the J gene lost 6 bases, with 15 bases spanning the gap. The CDR3 loop reads CASSQDAGNVFNEQFF. In nucleotides, the CDR3 is TGTGCCAGCAGCCAAGATGCGGGGAACGTGTTCAATGAGCAGTTCTTC.

At least ten counts were recorded for this clonotype. CDR3 amino acids: CASSYGRTRNTGELFF. The CDR3 nucleotides read TGTGCCAGCAGTTACGGTCGGACACGGAACACCGGGGAGCTGTTTTTT. J is TRBJ2-2 and V is TRBV6-5; D perhaps matches TRBD1 (5 bases). The V gene lost 2 bases and the J gene lost 1 base, with 11 bases spanning the gap. The length of the CDR3 is 16 residues. CDR1 MNHEY and CDR2 SVGAGI come from the germline V gene.

This clonotype was detected many times. V and J are TRBV29-1 and TRBJ2-7; a weak D match, TRBD2 (6 bases). This CDR3 spans 14 amino acids. Trimming took 4 bases from V and 2 from J, leaving 15 bases between them. CDR1 is SQVTM, CDR2 ANQGSEA, per germline. This chain's CDR3 is CSVGGGILTYEQYF. CDR3 in DNA: TGCAGCGTTGGAGGCGGGATCCTTACCTACGAGCAGTACTTC.

This clonotype was seen ten or more times. The V gene is TRBV11-3, the J gene TRBJ2-1; D call uncertain. CDR1 and CDR2 (germline): SGHNT, YENEEA. Trimming removed 5 bases from V and 6 bases from J, with 11 bases in between. CDR3 size: 13 residues. In DNA form, the CDR3 reads TGTGCCAGCAGCCATAACCGGGTCAATGAGCAGTTCTTC. It translates to CASSHNRVNEQFF.

This clonotype occurred many times. This chain connects TRBV7-9 to TRBJ1-1; D is undetermined. Germline V gene lookup returns CDR1 SEHNR and CDR2 FQNEAQ (reference sequence). The CDR3 runs to 16 residues. V lost 1 base to trimming and J lost 0 bases, with 12 bases between them. The CDR3 reads CASSLEYSSVNTEAFF. For the CDR3, the DNA is TGTGCCAGCAGCTTAGAATATTCGAGTGTGAACACTGAAGCTTTCTTT.

The gene calls are TRBV5-5 and TRBJ1-1; D call uncertain. V lost 0 bases and J 3 bases, leaving 6 bases between the germline ends. Germline V gene data show CDR1 as SGHKS and CDR2 as YYEKEE (reference sequence). This CDR3 is 13 amino acids long. CDR3 bases: TGTGCCAGCAGCTTGGCCCCAGACACTGAAGCTTTCTTT. Translated, it gives CASSLAPDTEAFF.

This clonotype occurred a few times. Here the CDR3 DNA reads TGTGCCAGCACCCCAGCATTCGGAGATACGCAGTATTTT. It codes for CASTPAFGDTQYF. The chain couples TRBV5-5 to TRBJ2-3; D is unclear. CDR1 and CDR2 from the germline V gene are SGHKS and YYEKEE (reference sequence). The CDR3 spans 13 residues. Trimming pared 6 bases from V and 5 bases from J, leaving 13 bases between.

This clonotype was counted between two and nine times. The chain combines TRBV5-1 with TRBJ2-2; maybe TRBD1 (6 bases). Deletions cut 1 base from V and 2 bases from J, with 9 bases between. The CDR3 runs to 15 residues. CDR1 and CDR2 from the germline V gene are SGHRS and YFSETQ. The CDR3 DNA reads as TGCGCCAGCAGCTTGAGACAGGCCAACACCGGGGAGCTGTTTTTT. Its protein product is CASSLRQANTGELFF.

This clonotype turned up a few times. V and J are TRBV2 and TRBJ2-7; unclear D gene. The germline V gene encodes CDR1 SNHLY and CDR2 FYNNEI. This CDR3 is 11 amino acids long. V gave up 3 bases and J gave up 6 bases, with 6 bases separating them. Here the CDR3 reads CASSDDLEQYF. The CDR3 DNA follows: TGTGCCAGCAGTGACGATCTCGAGCAGTACTTC.

By sample share, this clonotype is large (0.1 to 1%). The V call is TRBV28, the J call TRBJ2-1; no firm D call. This CDR3 has 12 residues. Germline CDR1 reads MDHEN; CDR2 reads SYDVKM. With 5 bases removed from V and 3 bases from J, the gap between germline ends came to 5 bases. In DNA, the CDR3 is TGTGCCAGCAGTCCTAGCTACAATGAGCAGTTCTTC. The encoded protein is CASSPSYNEQFF.

This sequence joins TRBV27 and TRBJ2-1; 9 bases match TRBD1. From germline, CDR1 is MNHEY and CDR2 SMNVEV (reference sequence). The V gene end was trimmed by 5 bases and the J gene end by 8 bases; junction bases not matched to a gene: 7. There are 14 residues in the CDR3. CDR3 residues: CASSPRDRADEQFF. CDR3 sequence (DNA): TGTGCCAGCAGTCCGCGGGACAGGGCAGATGAGCAGTTCTTC.

This clonotype has a handful of counts. This rearrangement joins TRBV11-2 to TRBJ2-7; 9 bases match TRBD2. The V and J ends lost 0 bases and 3 bases, in that order; junction bases with no gene match: 6. The germline V gene encodes CDR1 SGHAT and CDR2 FQNNGV. The CDR3 extends over 16 amino acids. The CDR3 DNA follows: TGTGCCAGCAGCTTAGACTTTGCGGGGGGGGGCTACGAGCAGTACTTC. Residues: CASSLDFAGGGYEQYF.

This chain links TRBV18 with TRBJ2-1; 10 nucleotides align to TRBD2. CDR1 is KGHSH, CDR2 LQKENI, per germline. V gave up 0 bases and J gave up 9 bases; unmatched junction bases: 8. CDR3 length equals 16 residues. CDR3 bases: TGTGCCAGCTCACCACCAGTTCTAGCGGGAGAAGGTGAGCAGTTCTTC. This sequence encodes CASSPPVLAGEGEQFF.